The present entry profiles one T cell receptor (beta chain) with its context. These data are taken from a study of blood T cell repertoires in COVID-19. Clinical history as reported by participants underpinned cohort assignment. The data were produced by immunoSEQ multiplex PCR, yet TCRdb's version contains in-frame clones alone and is incomplete. In the table there are over 200,000 clones, around 88% of which are singletons. V was clipped by 5 bases and J by 8 bases, with 13 bases between them. CDR1 is MNHEY, CDR2 SVGEGT, per germline. The CDR3 runs 14 residues. The sequenced sample was PBMCs or T cells enriched from blood (not recorded which). The TCR originated in a woman aged 40 to 50 with acute COVID-19. The chain links TRBV6-2 or TRBV6-3 to TRBJ1-6, with a possible D match to TRBD1 (6 bases). The CDR3 DNA reads TGTGCCAGCAGTCCAAATACAGGGCATTCACCCCTCCACTTT. This encodes CASSPNTGHSPLHF.